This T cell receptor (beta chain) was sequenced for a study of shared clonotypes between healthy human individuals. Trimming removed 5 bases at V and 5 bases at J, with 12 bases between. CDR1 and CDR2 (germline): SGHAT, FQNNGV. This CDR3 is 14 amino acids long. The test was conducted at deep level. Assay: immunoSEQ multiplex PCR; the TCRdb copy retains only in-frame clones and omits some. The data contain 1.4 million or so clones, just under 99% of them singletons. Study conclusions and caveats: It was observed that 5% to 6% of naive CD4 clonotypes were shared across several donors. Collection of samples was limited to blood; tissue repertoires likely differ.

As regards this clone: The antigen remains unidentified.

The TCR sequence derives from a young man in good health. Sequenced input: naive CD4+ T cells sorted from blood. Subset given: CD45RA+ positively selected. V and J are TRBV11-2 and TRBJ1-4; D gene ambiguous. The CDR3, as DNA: TGTGCCAGCAGCCCCGCCCGACGGAATGAAAAACTGTTTTTT. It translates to CASSPARRNEKLFF.